This T cell receptor beta chain came from a study of cytomegalovirus exposure and HLA in healthy donors. Study-wide findings and caveats: In vitro experiments confirmed that a few CMV-associated chains were specific for CMV antigens.

TCRdb keeps only in-frame clones here, not all; method: immunoSEQ multiplex PCR. The sample includes under 70,000 clones, about 89% seen only once; the top ten take approximately 1.5%. As regards this clone: What it binds is unknown.

The source is a woman younger than 30 in good health and CMV-seronegative. The sequenced sample consisted of PBMCs.

CDR3 in amino acids: CAWSTGWETQYF. CDR3 sequence (DNA): TGTGCCTGGAGCACGGGGTGGGAGACCCAGTACTTC. The J gene is TRBJ2-5, the V gene TRBV30; possibly TRBD2 for D (5 bases). Per germline, CDR1 GTSNPN and CDR2 SVGIG (reference sequence). V was cut by 3 bases and J by 5 bases, with 10 bases left in between. The CDR3 is 12 residues long.